These T cell receptor beta chains were read from a single sample in a study of blood T cell repertoires in COVID-19. Profiled with immunoSEQ multiplex PCR; TCRdb holds only in-frame clones, not every one. Of 150,000 to 200,000 clones listed, about four fifths were seen once; the top ten hold around 8%. Sample: peripheral blood. The receptors here all came from a woman in her seventies with COVID-19, enrolled during active disease. The CDR3 runs from the conserved cysteine through the conserved F or W. Clone size appears in some rows only: once, few, many, or a class for an expanded clone.

>few|11|TRBV12-2|TRBJ1-4
CASREKQGRLF
>NA|12|TRBV11-1|TRBJ2-1
CASSSERKEAFF
>NA|14|TRBV5-4|TRBJ1-2
CASSLADRNYGYTF
>NA|13|TRBV7-2|TRBJ1-3
CASSLSAGNTIYF
>NA|13|TRBV7-9|TRBJ1-2
CASSLTNGGGYTF
>NA|14|TRBV5-1|TRBJ2-5
CASSFSAAQETQYF
>NA|15|TRBV14|TRBJ2-5
CASSPALGLQETQYF
>NA|14|TRBV7-9|TRBJ2-2
CASSSAGNTGELFF
>NA|14|TRBV28|TRBJ2-2
CASSRGLNTGELFF
>NA|16|TRBV7-8|TRBJ2-2
CASSLFELAGDLELFF
>few|18|TRBV7-2|TRBJ2-2
CASSLGRLAGSNTGELFF
>NA|13|TRBV12-3/TRBV12-4|TRBJ1-1
CASSFQGNTEAFF
>NA|16|TRBV5-1|TRBJ2-3
CASSLTGRPSTDTQYF
>NA|16|TRBV9|TRBJ1-4
CASSKGRRATNEKLFF
>NA|12|TRBV30|TRBJ2-7
CAWSLQSYEQYF